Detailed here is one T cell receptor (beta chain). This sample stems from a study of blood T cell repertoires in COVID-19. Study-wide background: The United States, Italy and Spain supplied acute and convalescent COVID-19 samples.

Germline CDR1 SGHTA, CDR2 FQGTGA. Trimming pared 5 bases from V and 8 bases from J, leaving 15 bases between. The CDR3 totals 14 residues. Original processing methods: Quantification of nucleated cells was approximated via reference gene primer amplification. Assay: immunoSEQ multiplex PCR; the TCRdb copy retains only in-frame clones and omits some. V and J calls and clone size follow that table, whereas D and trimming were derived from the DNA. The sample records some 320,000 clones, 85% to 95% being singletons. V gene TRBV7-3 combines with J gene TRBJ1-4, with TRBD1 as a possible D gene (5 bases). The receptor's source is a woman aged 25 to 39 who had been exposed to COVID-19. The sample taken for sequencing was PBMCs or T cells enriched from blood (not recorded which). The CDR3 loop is CASSPLDRMEKLFF. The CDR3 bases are TGTGCCAGCAGCCCTCTAGACAGAATGGAAAAACTGTTTTTT. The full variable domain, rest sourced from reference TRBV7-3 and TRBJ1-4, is GAGVSQTPSNKVTEKGKYVELRCDPISGHTALYWYRQSLGQGPEFLIYFQGTGAADDSGLPNDRFFAVRPEGSVSTLKIQRTERGDSAVYLCASSPLDRMEKLFFGSGTQLSVL.